What follows describes a single T cell receptor (beta chain). Its antigen is undetermined. Building the TCR beta libraries relied on iRepertoire HTBI primers, and CDR3 regions underwent Arm-PCR. TCRdb analysed the multiplex PCR reads with MiXCR anew, one entry per CDR3 protein. The sample contains 500,000 or so distinct CDR3 sequences, about 14% of which appear only once. This record belongs to a study of regulatory T cells in long-lasting Graves disease. Regarding the study as a whole: Segments TRBV28, TRBJ1-2 and TRBJ2-5 showed preferential usage in persistent disease.

Germline CDR1 MGHDK, CDR2 SYGVNS. V was cut by 4 bases and J by 0 bases, with 7 bases left in between. This CDR3 spans 15 amino acids. Noted time point: newly diagnosed GD, antithyroid drugs for less than 3 months. Extracted RNA from PBMCs served as the source of the TCR library. This sample was shared with a second study, whose subject was T cells in Graves' hyperthyroidism and ophthalmopathy. As that study records: The study enrolled patients aged 18 to 65 with newly diagnosed hyperthyroidism of under 2 months' duration. Every diagnosis used clinical symptoms, serum thyroxine and TRAb, thyroid ultrasound and orbital computed tomography. Through a model of 13 V-J features, ophthalmopathy was separated from stable hyperthyroidism.

This TCR came from a woman in her forties or fifties with Graves disease. This rearrangement joins TRBV25-1 to TRBJ2-6; no firm D call. This sample comprised peripheral blood mononuclear cells (PBMCs), obtained at new diagnosis, from a patient treated with antithyroid drugs. This CDR3 reads CASSGEDSGANVLTF. The CDR3, as DNA: TGTGCCAGCAGTGGGGAAGACTCTGGGGCCAACGTCCTGACTTTC. Looking up the rest from reference TRBV25-1 and TRBJ2-6 gives the full variable domain: EADIYQTPRYLVIGTGKKITLECSQTMGHDKMYWYQQDPGMELHLIHYSYGVNSTEKGDLSSESTVSRIRTEHFPLTLESARPSHTSQYLCASSGEDSGANVLTFGAGSRLTVL.